The clone carrying this T cell receptor beta chain came up once. PCR employed 60 Vbeta and 13 Jbeta primers. Assay: immunoSEQ multiplex PCR; the TCRdb copy retains only in-frame clones and omits some. In the table there are about 140,000 clones, 70% to 85% of which are singletons. The CDR3 has 16 residues. V gave up 7 bases and J gave up 5 bases, with 21 bases separating them. Looked up from germline, CDR1 is LNHDA and CDR2 is SQIVND (reference sequence). The record originates from a study of cytomegalovirus exposure and HLA in healthy donors. The source material was PBMCs. This receptor was identified in a male donor in good health and CMV-seronegative. This chain uses TRBV19 with TRBJ2-1, with D perhaps matching TRBD1 (7 bases). CDR3 amino acids: CASNAFGGGSNNEQFF. DNA of the CDR3: TGTGCCAGTAACGCCTTCGGAGGGGGCAGCAACAATGAGCAGTTCTTC.